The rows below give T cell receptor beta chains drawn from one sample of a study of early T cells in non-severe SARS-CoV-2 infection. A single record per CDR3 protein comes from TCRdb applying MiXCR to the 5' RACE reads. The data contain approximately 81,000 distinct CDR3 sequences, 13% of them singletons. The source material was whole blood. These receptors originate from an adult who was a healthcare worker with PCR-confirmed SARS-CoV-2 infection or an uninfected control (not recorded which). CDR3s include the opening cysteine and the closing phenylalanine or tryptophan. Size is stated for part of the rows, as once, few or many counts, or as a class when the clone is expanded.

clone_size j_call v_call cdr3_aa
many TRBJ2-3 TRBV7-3 CASSLGTSGRTDTQYF
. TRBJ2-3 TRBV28 CASSARGPIPTDTQYF
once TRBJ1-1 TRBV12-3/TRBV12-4 CASSYGLNTEAFF
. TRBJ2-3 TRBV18 CASSPWGSTDTQYF
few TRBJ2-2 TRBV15 CATTWGNTGELFF
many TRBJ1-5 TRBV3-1 CASSLNQDSHQPQHF
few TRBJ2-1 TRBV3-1 CASSQEAGRAGGQFF
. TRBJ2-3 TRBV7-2 CASSSGTSGGITQYF
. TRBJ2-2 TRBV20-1 CSARDWASGSSGELFF
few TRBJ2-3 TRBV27 CASSTRTSGSIGTDTQYF
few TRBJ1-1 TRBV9 CASSIDGGGTEAFF
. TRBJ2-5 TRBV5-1 CASSARTGGETQYF
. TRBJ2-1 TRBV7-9 CASSLWQEMGNEQFF
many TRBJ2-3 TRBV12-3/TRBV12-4 CASSSGTANPETDTQYF
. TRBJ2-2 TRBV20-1 CSTRLAGDPPNTGELFF
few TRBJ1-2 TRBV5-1 CASSHSLNYGYTF
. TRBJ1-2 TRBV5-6 CASSWDRANYGYTF
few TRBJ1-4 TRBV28 CASLGGGNEKLFF
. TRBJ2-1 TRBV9 CASSVGSGGKNEQFF
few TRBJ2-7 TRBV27 CASSPTGKGPYEQYF
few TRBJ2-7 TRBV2 CASSGLASEQYF
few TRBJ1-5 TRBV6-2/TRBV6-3 CASRGVDQPQHF
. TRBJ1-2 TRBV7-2 CASSLTRTGLNYGYTF
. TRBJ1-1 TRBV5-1 CASSLAKDTEAFF
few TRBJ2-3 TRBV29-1 CSVVPGTDTQYF
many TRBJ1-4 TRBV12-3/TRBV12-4 CASGGEDEKLFF
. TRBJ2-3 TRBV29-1 CSVEGEDRDEDTQYF
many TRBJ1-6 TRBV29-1 CSVKTGSTNNSPLHF
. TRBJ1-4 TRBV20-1 CSARGGTYEKLFF
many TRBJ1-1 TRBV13 CASSPDGAGQNTEAFF
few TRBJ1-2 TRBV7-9 CASSNLRTGEFYGYTF
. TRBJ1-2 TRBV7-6 CASSDGVNYGYTF
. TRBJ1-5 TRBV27 CASRNPGPNQPQHF
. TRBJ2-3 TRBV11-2 CASSQSREDTQYF
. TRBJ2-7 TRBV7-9 CASSPDSTIGYEQYF
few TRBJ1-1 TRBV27 CASSYKMNTEAFF
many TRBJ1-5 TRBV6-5 CASSGGVNQPQHF
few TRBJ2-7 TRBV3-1 CAAEGRGSSYEQYF
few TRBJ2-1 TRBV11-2 CASSLIRYNEQFF
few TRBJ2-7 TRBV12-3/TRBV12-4 CASSLERVYEQYF
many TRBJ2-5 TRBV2 CASGRTHVQKETQYF
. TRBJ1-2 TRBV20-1 CSADQTGKGYTF
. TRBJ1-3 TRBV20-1 CSASNAARNTIYF
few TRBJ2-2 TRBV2 CASRGVAGELFF
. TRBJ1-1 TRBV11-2 CASSLDRVEAFF
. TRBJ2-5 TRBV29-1 CSVLRRPQETQYF
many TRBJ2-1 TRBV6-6 CASTSAGGPYNEQFF
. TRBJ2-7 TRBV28 CASSSPGAEQYF
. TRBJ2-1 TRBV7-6 CASSLVVAGDQFF
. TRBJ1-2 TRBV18 CASSESGTAANYGYTF
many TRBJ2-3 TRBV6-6 CASREGTDTQYF
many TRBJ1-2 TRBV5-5 CASSLNADGYTF
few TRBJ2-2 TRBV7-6 CASSLGVIRQPNTGELFF